This TCR beta chain was sequenced for a study of control samples from healthy donors and cancer patients. The data were produced by immunoSEQ multiplex PCR, yet TCRdb's version contains in-frame clones alone and is incomplete. The sample lists around 190,000 clones; around nine tenths were seen once. A single count supports this clone. Deletions cut 4 bases from V and 4 bases from J, with 13 bases between. From germline, CDR1 is MDHEN and CDR2 SYDVKM. The CDR3 extends over 14 amino acids. Sequenced: blood. The TCR sequence derives from a man aged 25 to 45 in good health. This sequence joins TRBV28 and TRBJ1-1, with a possible D match to TRBD1 (6 bases). CDR3 protein: CASSSTGRRTEAFF. CDR3 DNA sequence: TGTGCCAGCAGTTCTACAGGGCGTCGCACTGAAGCTTTCTTT.